This T cell receptor beta chain was recorded in a study of T cell repertoires in cytomegalovirus infection. Across the study: Recently identified HLA-C-restricted CMV epitopes and well-studied HLA-B-restricted CMV epitopes were used by the study. An indication of both CMV infection and matching HLA type came from public TCR beta signatures. Overall study results and limits: HLA-C-restricted CMV-specific TCR beta clonotypes prevailed in the ex vivo response.

The V end was cut by 0 bases, the J end by 2 bases, with 9 bases between. This CDR3 is 15 amino acids long. The germline gives CDR1 SGHDT, CDR2 YYEEEE. TCRdb recomputed calls from the reads with MiXCR, one row per CDR3 protein. This repertoire shows a few hundred thousand distinct CDR3 sequences, roughly a third found once; its top ten account for 15% to 20%. Turning to this clonotype: The antigen remains undetermined.

Sample: cultured PBMCs, taken from culture after CMV antigen stimulation. V is TRBV5-6 and J is TRBJ1-5; D may be TRBD1 (5 bases). The source is a human donor in good health (CMV status not recorded). Some clones in this sample may be carry-over from other donors' samples. CDR3 DNA: TGTGCCAGCAGCTTGGCCGTACAGGGCAATCAGCCCCAGCATTTT. This gives the protein CASSLAVQGNQPQHF.